This TCR beta chain was identified in a study of T cell changes during pregnancy in multiple sclerosis. CDR1 and CDR2 (germline): SGHRS, YFSETQ. Trimming cost V 2 bases and J 6 bases, with 12 bases left between them. The CDR3 totals 15 residues. Generated by immunoSEQ multiplex PCR, the TCRdb table keeps only in-frame clones and is missing some. The data show around 61,000 clones, more than 75% seen once. This sequence joins TRBV5-1 and TRBJ1-6, with a possible D match to TRBD1 (6 bases). The origin of this receptor is a human donor whose cells served as feeder cells for cultures in a pregnancy study. Input material: peripheral blood from another person, used as feeder cells. The CDR3 sequence is CASSLTGTSNSPLHF. The CDR3 DNA sequence: TGCGCCAGCAGCTTAACAGGGACATCTAATTCACCCCTCCACTTT.